This TCR beta chain was profiled in a study of CD8+ T cells in alopecia areata listed by TCRdb under 2018. With regard to the full study: To study T cell clonal expansion in alopecia areata, the researchers applied high-throughput TCRbeta sequencing to both the C3H/HeJ mouse model and human patients. Human TCRbeta sequencing covered scalp tissue and sorted CD4+ and CD8+ peripheral blood T cells from patchy and totalis/universalis alopecia areata patients and healthy controls. Scalp clonality was compared across normal scalp (n=4), patchy alopecia areata scalp (n=8), and alopecia totalis/universalis scalp (n=8). RNA was obtained with the PAXgene miRNA kit for fixed scalp, the miRNeasy kit for PBMCs, and the RNeasy kit for mouse skin. TCRbeta CDR3 regions were amplified by immunoSEQ multiplex PCR with 35 Vbeta forward and 13 Jbeta reverse primers. Study-wide conclusions, independent of this receptor: Shared TCR sequences between patients were less evident than in mice, which may be partly attributable to HLA diversity in the patient population. Compared with normal scalp, lesional scalp, particularly in alopecia totalis/universalis, had higher clonality and more expanded CD8+ clones, which suggests antigenic drive. Unlike mouse skin, where gammadelta T cells dominate, normal human skin contains resident alphabeta T cells that get sequenced too, which complicates analysis of the scalp TCR repertoire.

A note on this clone: What antigen it recognizes has not been identified. There are no base qualities to consult, and no much larger clone falls within one base.

Libraries were constructed by the immunoSEQ multiplex PCR assay. To provide template for TCR sequencing, every sample had RNA extracted and reverse transcribed into cDNA. SuperScript III was used for first-strand cDNA synthesis, primed with a 2:1 mix of oligo-dT and random hexamers. A synthetic immune receptor repertoire was used to assess amplification bias, and residual bias was removed computationally. The authors processed their data as follows. Raw reads were preprocessed for error removal, and CDR3 was defined according to IMGT conventions as running from the conserved cysteine to phenylalanine. To get clonality, Shannon entropy was normalized by log2 of the number of productive unique TCRs and the result was subtracted from 1. Scalp TCRbeta sequences were cross-referenced with sorted blood CD4 and CD8 repertoires so that the CD4 or CD8 identity of scalp clones could be inferred. The table was pulled from immuneACCESS by TCRdb, which kept in-frame rearrangements only. Such tables lose some clones; where checked, under half of the loss comes from unresolved V genes, and the rest has no known cause. V, J and clone size were drawn from that table, and D and trimming were deduced from the DNA. This sample comprises approximately 98,000 clones, around 55% of them detected only once. Around a fifth of the sample is held by the ten biggest clonotypes.

After PBMCs were isolated by density centrifugation and stained for CD3, CD4 and CD8, a FACSAria was used to sort CD4+ and CD8+ T cells. Unaffected controls provided scalp biopsies and blood samples. What was sequenced was CD8+ T cells sorted from blood. The sequence was collected from a human donor in good health.

The CDR3 here reads CASSFGDTEAFF. The DNA sequence is as follows: TGTGCCAGCAGCTTCGGCGACACTGAAGCTTTCTTT. Recombination connected TRBV5-6 to TRBJ1-1; the D gene remains uncertain. The trim is 2 bases for V and 3 bases for J, with a gap of 5 bases between the germline ends. The CDR3, from cysteine to phenylalanine, totals 12 residues. CDR3 DNA is the only sequence kept; it has 36 bases, read in frame from the first base. The germline V gene supplies CDR1 SGHDT and CDR2 YYEEEE.